This TCR beta chain was retrieved from a study of cytotoxic CD8 clonotypes in ibrutinib-treated CLL. With V trimmed by 4 bases and J by 5 bases, 6 bases remained unmatched. The CDR3 runs to 15 residues. Germline V gene lookup returns CDR1 KGHSH and CDR2 LQKENI. Study findings and constraints: While tracking circulating CD8+ T-cell counts, baseline clonality exceeded that of age-matched healthy donors. Public clonotypes (which were uncommon) either contracted or remained stable on treatment. At ibrutinib response, clonality increased, and at progression it declined back toward baseline.

TCRdb's copy holds only in-frame clones and misses some; the assay was immunoSEQ multiplex PCR. The sample consists of tens of thousands of clones, roughly 57% of them appearing once. Comments on this clone: Its antigen is not known.

The J gene is TRBJ2-5, the V gene TRBV18, with 11 bases aligning to TRBD2. The input for sequencing was PBMCs, taken before ibrutinib treatment. This receptor was taken from a human donor with chronic lymphocytic leukemia. CDR3 coding DNA: TGTGCCAGCTCACGCAGACTAGCGGGGTCGGAGACCCAGTACTTC. It codes for CASSRRLAGSETQYF.